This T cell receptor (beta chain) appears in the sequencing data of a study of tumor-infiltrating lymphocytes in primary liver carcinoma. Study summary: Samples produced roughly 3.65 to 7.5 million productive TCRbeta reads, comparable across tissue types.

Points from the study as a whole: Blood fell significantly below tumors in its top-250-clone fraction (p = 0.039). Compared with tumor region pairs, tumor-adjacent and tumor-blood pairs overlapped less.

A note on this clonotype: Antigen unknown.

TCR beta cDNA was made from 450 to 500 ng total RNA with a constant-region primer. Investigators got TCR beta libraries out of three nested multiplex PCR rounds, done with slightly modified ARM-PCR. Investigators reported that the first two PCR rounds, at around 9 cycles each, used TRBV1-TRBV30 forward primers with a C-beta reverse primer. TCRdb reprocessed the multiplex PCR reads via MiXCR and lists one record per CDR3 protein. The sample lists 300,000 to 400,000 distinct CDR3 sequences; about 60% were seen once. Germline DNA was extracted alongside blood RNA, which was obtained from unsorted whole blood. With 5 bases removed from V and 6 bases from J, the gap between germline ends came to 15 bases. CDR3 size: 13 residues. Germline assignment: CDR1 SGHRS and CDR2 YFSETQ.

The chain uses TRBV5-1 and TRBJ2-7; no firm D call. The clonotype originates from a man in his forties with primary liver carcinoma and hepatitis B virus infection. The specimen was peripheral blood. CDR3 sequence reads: CASSIVVGAEQYF. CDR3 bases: TGCGCCAGCAGTATTGTTGTAGGCGCCGAGCAGTACTTC.